This T cell receptor (beta chain) was recorded in a study of blood T cell repertoires in COVID-19. Participant age was roughly 18 to 95 years, and participants resided in around 24 US areas. Two negative PCRs, clearance, or symptom resolution had been documented for recovered Cohort 3 donors. The CDR3 is 15 amino acids. CDR1 is LGHNA and CDR2 is YSLEER in the germline V gene. The ends were cut back, 2 bases at V and 2 bases at J, with 10 bases in the middle. Original analysis: The authors estimated nucleated cell counts from reference gene primer amplification. The method was immunoSEQ multiplex PCR; TCRdb's version includes in-frame clones alone and lacks a portion of them. Clone size and the V and J calls come from that table; the DNA yielded D and trimming. This table holds 150,000 to 250,000 clones, roughly four fifths found once.

The V and J genes are TRBV4-3 and TRBJ1-3, with D possibly matching TRBD1 (6 bases). This receptor was obtained from a man in his forties who had recovered from COVID-19. Sequencing was done on a sample of PBMCs or T cells enriched from blood (not recorded which). CDR3: CASSQSGTTGNTIYF. Written as DNA, the CDR3 is TGCGCCAGCAGCCAATCAGGGACAACTGGAAACACCATATATTTT.